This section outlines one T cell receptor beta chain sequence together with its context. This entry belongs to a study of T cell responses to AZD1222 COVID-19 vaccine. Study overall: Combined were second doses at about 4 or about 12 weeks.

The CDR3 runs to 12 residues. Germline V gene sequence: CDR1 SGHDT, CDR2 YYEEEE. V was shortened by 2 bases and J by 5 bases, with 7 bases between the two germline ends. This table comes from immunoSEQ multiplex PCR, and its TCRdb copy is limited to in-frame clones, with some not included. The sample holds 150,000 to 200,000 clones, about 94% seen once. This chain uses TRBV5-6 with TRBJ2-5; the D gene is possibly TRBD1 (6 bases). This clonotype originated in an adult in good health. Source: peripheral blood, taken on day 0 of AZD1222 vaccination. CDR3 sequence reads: CASSFQGETQYF. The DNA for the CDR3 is TGTGCCAGCAGCTTCCAGGGGGAGACCCAGTACTTC.